What follows are 13 T cell receptor beta chains derived from one specimen sequenced in a study of early stage breast cancer tumors. Data came from immunoSEQ multiplex PCR; TCRdb stores just in-frame clones and leaves some out. In the table there are around 40,000 clones, around 70% of which are singletons. The specimen was blood. The receptor source for this set is a person aged 50 to 59 with breast cancer.

The chain couples TRBV30 to TRBJ1-2, with TRBD1 matching over 7 bases. The V and J ends lost 3 bases and 12 bases, in that order; junction bases with no gene match: 10. The germline V gene has CDR1 GTSNPN and CDR2 SVGIG (reference sequence). The CDR3 contains 12 residues. Here the CDR3 reads CAWRGRTGQNTF. As DNA, the CDR3 is TGTGCCTGGAGAGGAAGGACAGGTCAAAACACCTTC. The full variable domain, in which reference TRBV30 and TRBJ1-2 provide the parts outside the CDR3, is SQTIHQWPATLVQPVGSPLSLECTVEGTSNPNLYWYRQAAGRGLQLLFYSVGIGQISSEVPQNLSASRPQDRQFILSSKKLLLSDSGFYLCAWRGRTGQNTFGSGTRLTVV.

The rearrangement joins TRBV5-5 to TRBJ1-5; no firm D call. This CDR3 comprises 12 residues. V gave up 4 bases and J gave up 6 bases, with 8 bases separating them. The V gene's germline CDR1 is SGHKS and CDR2 YYEKEE (reference sequence). CDR3 amino acids: CASSPGFQPQHF. The CDR3 bases are TGTGCCAGCAGCCCGGGGTTTCAGCCCCAGCATTTT. The variable domain in full, with the rest retrieved from reference TRBV5-5 and TRBJ1-5, is DAGVTQSPTHLIKTRGQQVTLRCSPISGHKSVSWYQQVLGQGPQFIFQYYEKEERGRGNFPDRFSARQFPNYSSELNVNALLLGDSALYLCASSPGFQPQHFGDGTRLSIL.

The genes are TRBV2 and TRBJ2-7; 10 bases fit TRBD1. With V trimmed by 4 bases and J by 1 base, 13 bases remained unmatched. Per the germline V gene, CDR1 is SNHLY and CDR2 is FYNNEI. The CDR3 runs 18 residues. CDR3 DNA: TGTGCCAGCAGTGGAGACAGGGGGCTAAAACTGAGGTCCTACGAGCAGTACTTC. It codes for CASSGDRGLKLRSYEQYF.

On this clone itself: The same CDR3 can be traced to other DNA sequences in this sample. This chain connects TRBV29-1 to TRBJ1-2, with D possibly TRBD1 on 6 matching bases. With 3 bases removed from V and 8 bases from J, the gap between germline ends came to 13 bases. Germline CDR1 is SQVTM and CDR2 is ANQGSEA. CDR3 size: 12 residues. In DNA, the CDR3 is TGCAGCGTTGAGGGCAGGGGCCGCGGCTACACCTTC. The encoded protein is CSVEGRGRGYTF.

This chain connects TRBV5-5 to TRBJ1-3; TRBD1 might be the D (5 bases). This CDR3 contains 15 residues. V was clipped by 0 bases and J by 1 base, with 8 bases between them. Germline assignment: CDR1 SGHKS and CDR2 YYEKEE (reference sequence). CDR3 DNA sequence: TGTGCCAGCAGCTTGGCTGGGGCTTCTGGAAACACCATATATTTT. Translation gives CASSLAGASGNTIYF.

The rearrangement uses TRBV7-8 and TRBJ2-1; TRBD2 agrees at 13 bases. The V and J ends lost 5 bases and 2 bases, in that order; junction bases with no gene match: 6. Germline V gives CDR1 SGHVS, CDR2 FQNEAQ. CDR3 length equals 17 residues. The CDR3 bases are TGTGCCAGCAGCCGATTTGGGACTAGCGGGACCTACAATGAGCAGTTCTTC. Amino acids: CASSRFGTSGTYNEQFF.

This clone was counted only a few times. The chain joins TRBV7-6 to TRBJ1-1, with TRBD1 as a possible D gene (6 bases). This CDR3 comprises 13 residues. V was shortened by 5 bases and J by 1 base, with 8 bases between the two germline ends. Germline V gene sequence: CDR1 SGHVS, CDR2 FNYEAQ. The CDR3 loop is CASSRDTNTEAFF. The CDR3 DNA reads as TGTGCCAGCAGCCGGGACACGAACACTGAAGCTTTCTTT.

This rearrangement joins TRBV10-3 to TRBJ1-5; no firm D call. Trimming stripped 4 bases from V and 0 bases from J, with 7 bases between. The CDR3 consists of 14 residues. Germline assignment: CDR1 ENHRY and CDR2 SYGVKD. The CDR3 loop reads CAISVDFSNQPQHF. CDR3 in DNA: TGTGCCATCAGTGTAGATTTTAGCAATCAGCCCCAGCATTTT.

V is TRBV6-5 and J is TRBJ2-7, with D tentatively TRBD2 (5 bases). Looked up from germline, CDR1 is MNHEY and CDR2 is SVGAGI. V was shortened by 5 bases and J by 7 bases, with 15 bases between the two germline ends. The CDR3 has 13 amino acids. This CDR3 is CASSDRGSGEQYF. Written as DNA, the CDR3 is TGTGCCAGCAGTGACCGCGGCTCGGGGGAGCAGTACTTC.

CDR3: CASSVDYEQFF. CDR3 DNA sequence: TGCGCCAGCAGTGTCGACTATGAGCAGTTCTTC. The chain is built from TRBV5-1 and TRBJ2-1; D is uncertain. CDR1 and CDR2 from the germline V gene are SGHRS and YFSETQ. This CDR3 is 11 amino acids long. Trimming removed 5 bases at V and 8 bases at J, with 8 bases between.

This clone was counted a few times. The CDR3 loop reads CASSIPGLADEQFF. The CDR3, as DNA: TGTGCCAGCAGCATCCCGGGACTAGCCGATGAGCAGTTCTTC. The chain joins TRBV7-2 to TRBJ2-1, with TRBD2 matching over 9 bases. Germline CDR1 SGHTA, CDR2 FQGNSA. V was pared by 5 bases and J by 8 bases, with 7 bases of the junction left unmatched. This CDR3 region has 14 residues.

V usage is TRBV5-6 and J usage is TRBJ2-3; 7 bases fit TRBD2. CDR3 length: 13 amino acids. Looked up from germline, CDR1 is SGHDT and CDR2 is YYEEEE. V lost 6 bases, J lost 6 bases, and 7 bases stayed unmatched. The CDR3 region is CASTGLGDDTQYF. CDR3 bases: TGTGCCAGCACCGGACTAGGGGACGATACGCAGTATTTT.

DNA for the CDR3: TGTGCCAGCAGCTCGGTTGGCAGGGGCGAGCAGTACGTC. The encoded protein is CASSSVGRGEQYV. J is TRBJ2-7 and V is TRBV7-2; D possibly corresponds to TRBD1 (6 bases). Germline loops: CDR1 SGHTA, CDR2 FQGNSA. The CDR3 covers 13 residues. V was pared by 4 bases and J by 6 bases, with 13 bases between.